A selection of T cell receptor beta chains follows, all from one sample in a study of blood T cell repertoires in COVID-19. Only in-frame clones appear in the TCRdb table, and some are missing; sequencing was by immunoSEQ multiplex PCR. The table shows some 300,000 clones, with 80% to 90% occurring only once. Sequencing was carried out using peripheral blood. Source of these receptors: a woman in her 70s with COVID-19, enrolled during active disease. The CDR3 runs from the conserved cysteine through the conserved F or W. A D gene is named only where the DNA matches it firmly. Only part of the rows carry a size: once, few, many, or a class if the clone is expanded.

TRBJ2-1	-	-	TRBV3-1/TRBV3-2	CASSLRDFEQFF	TGTGCCAGCAGCCTCCGGGACTTTGAGCAGTTCTTC
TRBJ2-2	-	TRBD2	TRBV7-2	CASSLSPTSGFGELFF	TGTGCCAGCAGCTTAAGTCCGACTAGCGGGTTCGGGGAGCTGTTTTTT
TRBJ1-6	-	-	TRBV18	CASSPPAGPLYNSPLHF	TGTGCCAGCTCACCACCCGCAGGGCCCCTCTATAATTCACCCCTCCACTTT
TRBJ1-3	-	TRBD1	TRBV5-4	CASSPDRGQGNTIYF	TGTGCCAGCAGCCCCGACAGGGGGCAAGGAAACACCATATATTTT
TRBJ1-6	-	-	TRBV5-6	CASSSRSSYNSPLHF	TGTGCCAGCAGCTCCCGGAGCTCCTATAATTCACCCCTCCACTTT
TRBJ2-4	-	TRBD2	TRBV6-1	CASSEAWASGTLAKNIQYF	TGTGCCAGCAGTGAAGCGTGGGCTAGCGGAACCCTAGCCAAAAACATTCAGTACTTC
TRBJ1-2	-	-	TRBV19	CASSNSGVANYGYTF	TGTGCCAGTAGCAATTCAGGGGTAGCTAACTATGGCTACACCTTC
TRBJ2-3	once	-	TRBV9	CASSVSDWNTQYF	TGTGCCAGCAGCGTATCGGACTGGAATACGCAGTATTTT
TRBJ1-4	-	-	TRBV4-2	CASSRDIGDRFLRNEKLFF	TGTGCCAGCAGCCGTGATATCGGAGACAGGTTCTTAAGAAATGAAAAACTGTTTTTT
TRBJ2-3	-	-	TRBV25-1	CASSTGLDEYF	TGTGCCAGCAGCACAGGGTTGGACGAGTATTTT
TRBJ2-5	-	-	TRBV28	CASSQETQYF	TGTGCCAGCAGTCAGGAGACCCAGTACTTC
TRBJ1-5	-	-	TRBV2	CASSRRVDQPQHF	TGTGCCAGCAGTAGGAGAGTAGATCAGCCCCAGCATTTT
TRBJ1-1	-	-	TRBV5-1	CASSFQVF	TGCGCCAGCTCTTTTCAGGTCTTT
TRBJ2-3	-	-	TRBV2	CASYRGGTDTQYF	TGTGCCAGCTACAGGGGGGGAACAGATACGCAGTATTTT
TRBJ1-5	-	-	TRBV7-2	CASSLARPPRGLDNQPQHF	TGTGCCAGCAGCTTAGCGCGCCCCCCCAGAGGTTTGGACAATCAGCCCCAGCATTTT
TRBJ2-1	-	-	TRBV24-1	CATTGVYNEQFF	TGTGCCACCACAGGGGTGTACAATGAGCAGTTCTTC
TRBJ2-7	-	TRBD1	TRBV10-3	CAISDGTGGNEQYF	TGTGCCATCAGTGACGGGACAGGGGGCAACGAGCAGTACTTC
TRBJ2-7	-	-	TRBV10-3	CAISDLFLAFYEQYF	TGTGCCATCAGTGATCTCTTCTTGGCTTTCTACGAGCAGTACTTC
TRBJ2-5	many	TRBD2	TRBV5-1	CASSVAAGGSQETQYF	TGCGCCAGCAGCGTAGCCGCGGGGGGGAGCCAAGAGACCCAGTACTTC
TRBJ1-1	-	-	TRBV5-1	CASSLTTGLNTEAFF	TGCGCCAGCAGCTTGACTACAGGGTTGAACACTGAAGCTTTCTTT
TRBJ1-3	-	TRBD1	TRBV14	CASSQFKGGFGNTIYF	TGTGCCAGCAGCCAATTTAAAGGGGGCTTCGGAAACACCATATATTTT
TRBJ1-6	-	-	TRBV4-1	CASSQVRGDSPLHF	TGCGCCAGCAGCCAAGTCAGGGGTGATTCACCCCTCCACTTT
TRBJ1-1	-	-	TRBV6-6	CASKGQMNTEAFF	TGTGCCAGCAAAGGACAGATGAACACTGAAGCTTTCTTT
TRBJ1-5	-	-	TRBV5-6	CASTQPTGRGWGPQHF	TGTGCCAGCACCCAACCCACCGGGAGGGGATGGGGGCCCCAGCATTTT
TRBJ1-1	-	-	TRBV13	CASSLSSNTEAFF	TGTGCCAGCAGCCTAAGTAGTAACACTGAAGCTTTCTTT
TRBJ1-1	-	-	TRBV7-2	CASGGGGPEAFF	TGTGCCAGCGGCGGCGGGGGCCCTGAAGCTTTCTTT
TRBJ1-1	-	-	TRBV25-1	CASSDPRVKGAFF	TGTGCCAGCAGTGACCCCAGGGTGAAAGGTGCTTTCTTT
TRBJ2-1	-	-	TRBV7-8	CASSLSYGGSTPTYNEQFF	TGTGCCAGCAGTCTATCTTATGGGGGGTCCACCCCTACCTACAATGAGCAGTTCTTC
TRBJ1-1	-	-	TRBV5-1	CASSPRVGGAMNTEAFF	TGCGCCAGCAGCCCCCGGGTGGGGGGGGCTATGAACACTGAAGCTTTCTTT
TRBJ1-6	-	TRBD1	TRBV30	CAWSVGTGVSSPLHF	TGTGCCTGGAGTGTAGGGACAGGCGTAAGCTCACCCCTCCACTTT
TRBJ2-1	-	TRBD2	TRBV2	CASSELAGVPSSYNEQFF	TGTGCCAGCAGTGAACTAGCGGGGGTCCCGAGCTCCTACAATGAGCAGTTCTTC
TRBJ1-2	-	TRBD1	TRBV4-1	CASSPDRDRQGGYTF	TGCGCCAGCAGCCCCGACCGGGACAGACAGGGTGGCTACACCTTC
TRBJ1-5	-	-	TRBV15	CATSSGRVSNQPQHF	TGTGCCACCAGCAGTGGCAGGGTTAGCAATCAGCCCCAGCATTTT
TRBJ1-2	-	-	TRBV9	CASSAAGDRDLLF	TGTGCCAGCAGCGCCGCAGGGGATCGCGATCTATTATTC
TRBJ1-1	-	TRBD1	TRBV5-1	CASSAGTGEAFF	TGCGCCAGCAGTGCCGGGACAGGAGAAGCTTTCTTT
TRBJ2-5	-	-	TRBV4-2	CASSQEKGETQYF	TGTGCCAGCAGCCAAGAAAAGGGGGAGACCCAGTACTTC
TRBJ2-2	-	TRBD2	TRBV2	CASSPSGTTTGELFF	TGTGCCAGCAGTCCTAGCGGGACGACCACCGGGGAGCTGTTTTTT
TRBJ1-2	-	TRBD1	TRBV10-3	CANQPDRGTSGYTF	TGTGCCAACCAACCCGACAGGGGGACTAGTGGCTACACCTTC
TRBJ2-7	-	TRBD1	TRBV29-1	CSVKTGTYEQYF	TGCAGCGTTAAGACAGGGACCTACGAGCAGTACTTC
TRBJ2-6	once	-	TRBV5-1	CASTSRSRAGASGANVLTF	TGCGCCAGCACTTCCCGCTCCAGGGCGGGGGCAAGTGGGGCCAACGTCCTGACTTTC
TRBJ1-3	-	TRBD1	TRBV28	CASSLWTGYAGNTIYF	TGTGCCAGCAGTTTATGGACAGGGTATGCTGGAAACACCATATATTTT
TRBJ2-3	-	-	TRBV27	CASSLVGAGTDTQYF	TGTGCCAGCAGTTTGGTGGGGGCTGGCACAGATACGCAGTATTTT
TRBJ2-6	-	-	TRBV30	CAWSRGGATGANVLTF	TGTGCCTGGAGTAGGGGGGGCGCGACTGGGGCCAACGTCCTGACTTTC
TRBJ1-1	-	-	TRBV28	CASSSGLSMNTEAFF	TGTGCCAGCAGTTCCGGACTGTCCATGAACACTGAAGCTTTCTTT
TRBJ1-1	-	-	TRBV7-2	CASSLAPGQNTEAFF	TGTGCCAGCAGCTTGGCTCCCGGACAGAACACTGAAGCTTTCTTT
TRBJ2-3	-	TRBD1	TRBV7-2	CASSPQGAMGTQYF	TGTGCCAGCAGCCCACAGGGGGCAATGGGTACGCAGTATTTT
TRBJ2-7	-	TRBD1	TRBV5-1	CASKTGGSYEQYF	TGCGCCAGCAAGACAGGGGGCTCCTACGAGCAGTACTTC
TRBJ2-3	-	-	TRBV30	CAWSPLADTQYF	TGTGCCTGGAGTCCACTAGCAGATACGCAGTATTTT
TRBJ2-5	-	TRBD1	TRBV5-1	CASSPDRVAETQYF	TGCGCCAGCAGCCCGGACAGGGTGGCAGAGACCCAGTACTTC
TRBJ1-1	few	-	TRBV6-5	CASSYNGREAFF	TGTGCCAGCAGTTACAATGGCAGGGAAGCTTTCTTT
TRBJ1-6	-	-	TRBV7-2	CASSSYGLNSPLHF	TGTGCCAGCAGCTCCTATGGGCTTAATTCACCCCTCCACTTT
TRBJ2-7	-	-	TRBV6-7	CASSDPTKRQEFYYEQYF	TGTGCCAGCAGCGACCCTACAAAACGACAGGAGTTCTACTACGAGCAGTACTTC
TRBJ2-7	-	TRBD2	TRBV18	CASSPQRGYEQYF	TGTGCCAGCTCACCGCAGCGGGGGTACGAGCAGTACTTC
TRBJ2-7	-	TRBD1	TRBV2	CASGGQGAGQYF	TGTGCCAGCGGAGGACAGGGGGCAGGGCAGTACTTC